The 10 T cell receptor beta chains below were found in one sample sequenced in a study of blood T cell repertoires in COVID-19. Produced via immunoSEQ multiplex PCR; TCRdb's table is partial and in-frame only. The sample consists of about 190,000 clones, over 80% of them appearing once. Material: peripheral blood. The receptors here all came from a woman aged 40 to 55 with acute or convalescent COVID-19.

This clone was counted once. V is TRBV15 and J is TRBJ1-1; 7 positions agree with TRBD1. Looked up from germline, CDR1 is LNHNV and CDR2 is YYDKDF (reference sequence). After removal of 5 bases from V and 3 bases from J, the junction contained 3 bases not matched to a gene. The CDR3 has 13 amino acids. CDR3 DNA sequence: TGTGCCACCAGCCCAGGGGGAGACACTGAAGCTTTCTTT. This translates into CATSPGGDTEAFF.

The chain recombines TRBV27 with TRBJ2-5; 7 positions match TRBD2. This CDR3 contains 13 residues. Germline trimming cut 1 base from V and 4 bases from J; bases unmatched to any gene: 0. Germline V lookup: CDR1 MNHEY, CDR2 SMNVEV (reference sequence). This CDR3 is CASSLWGGETQYF. CDR3 nucleotides: TGTGCCAGCAGTTTATGGGGGGGAGAGACCCAGTACTTC.

The chain has TRBV4-1 and TRBJ2-1, with 9 bases identical to TRBD1. The ends lost 0 bases at V and 7 bases at J; junction bases unmatched: 10. The CDR3 has 17 amino acids. The germline V gene encodes CDR1 MGHRA and CDR2 YSYEKL. CDR3 sequence (DNA): TGCGCCAGCAGCCAAGAAGGCAACAGGGGGCGTAGGAATGAGCAGTTCTTC. Its translation: CASSQEGNRGRRNEQFF.

The V call is TRBV28, the J call TRBJ2-7; 11 bases align to TRBD2. CDR3 length equals 15 residues. V shed 6 bases and J 3 bases; nucleotides not matched to a gene: 7. The germline gives CDR1 MDHEN, CDR2 SYDVKM. This CDR3 reads CASSPGTSGSYEQYF. The CDR3 region has the DNA TGTGCCAGCAGCCCCGGGACTAGCGGAAGCTACGAGCAGTACTTC.

This clone showed up just a few times. J is TRBJ1-4 and V is TRBV28; tentative D call: TRBD1 (5 bases). CDR1 and CDR2 from the germline V gene are MDHEN and SYDVKM. Trimming shortened V by 5 bases and J by 2 bases, and 9 bases separated the two germline ends. The CDR3 extends over 14 amino acids. DNA of the CDR3: TGTGCCAGCAGTAGGGGTTTCACTAATGAAAAACTGTTTTTT. Translating gives CASSRGFTNEKLFF.

J is TRBJ2-5 and V is TRBV6-5; 13 bases match TRBD2. The CDR3 contains 15 residues. The trim removed 2 bases at V and 5 bases at J, leaving 2 bases unmatched. Germline CDR1 is MNHEY and CDR2 is SVGAGI. The CDR3: CASSYTTSGRETQYF. CDR3 nucleotides: TGTGCCAGCAGTTACACGACTAGCGGGAGGGAGACCCAGTACTTC.

The chain recombines TRBV11-2 with TRBJ1-1; TRBD1 matches at 7 bases. CDR1 is SGHAT, CDR2 FQNNGV, per germline. The CDR3 has 15 amino acids. V lost 7 bases and J lost 11; bases outside the gene matches: 19. The chain's CDR3 is CASTKLGQSSLRAFF. Written as DNA, the CDR3 is TGTGCCAGCACTAAATTGGGACAGTCCAGCCTGCGGGCTTTCTTT.

The rearrangement links TRBV27 to TRBJ2-7; a possible D gene is TRBD1 (5 bases). From germline, CDR1 is MNHEY and CDR2 SMNVEV (reference sequence). Trimming removed 7 bases from V and 5 bases from J, with 9 bases in between. The CDR3 length is 11 residues. The CDR3, as DNA: TGTGCCAGCACTCTAGGGGACGAGCAGTACTTC. This sequence encodes CASTLGDEQYF.

This clone has more than one count but fewer than ten. V usage is TRBV12-3 or TRBV12-4 and J usage is TRBJ1-1; 8 nucleotides line up with TRBD1. Trimming cost V 7 bases and J 1 base; bases outside gene matches: 2. The CDR3 contains 13 residues. In DNA form, the CDR3 reads TGTGCCAGCAAAGGGACAGGGAACACTGAAGCTTTCTTT. This codes for CASKGTGNTEAFF.

The chain joins TRBV3-1 (or the pseudogene TRBV3-2) to TRBJ2-1; D remains unclear. V was cut by 0 bases and J by 4 bases, with 10 bases left in between. The CDR3 runs to 15 residues. Germline lookup yields CDR1 LGHDT and CDR2 YNNKEL (reference sequence). Here the CDR3 reads CASSQDIALYNEQFF. CDR3 bases: TGTGCCAGCAGCCAAGATATAGCCCTATACAATGAGCAGTTCTTC.